Listed below are T cell receptor beta chains from one sample, sequenced in a study of pediatric ulcerative colitis. Assay: immunoSEQ multiplex PCR; the TCRdb copy retains only in-frame clones and omits some. Among tens of thousands of clones, approximately 87% were seen once, and the ten largest hold over 1.3%. Sequenced material: blood. The origin of the receptors is a boy younger than 18 who was a control in a study of pediatric ulcerative colitis. Each CDR3 is given with its conserved first and last residue. D genes are given only for firm matches.

V gene,D gene,CDR3 protein
TRBV23-1,.,CASSQSSLGSEQFF
TRBV7-2,.,CASSLVEGAYEQYF
TRBV7-8,.,CASSLASRRTAGSEAFF
TRBV19,.,CASSTWSGDGENTEAFF
TRBV10-3,.,CAISGVSIQETQYF
TRBV10-3,TRBD1,CAISGTEQGFYEQYF
TRBV11-2,.,CASSLELAGWSTDTQYF
TRBV7-8,.,CASSRGQINTGELFF
TRBV7-2,.,CASSLFGNRDNEQFF
TRBV7-8,TRBD2,CASSGTSSNYEQYF
TRBV11-2,.,CASSSYEQYF
TRBV7-2,TRBD1,CASSRRTGTGVQPQHF
TRBV5-1,.,CASSSGSTTTDTQYF
TRBV30,TRBD1,CAWSHKPGQGNTEAFF
TRBV18,TRBD2,CASSRTSGGAGTDTQYF
TRBV14,.,CASSPGPNNEQFF
TRBV18,.,CASSPQQQSGAEAFF
TRBV11-3,.,CASSSSTGNTGELFF
TRBV19,.,CASAAGVPYEQYF
TRBV19,.,CASKQGTLLGELFF
TRBV11-3,.,CASSTPEDNEQFF
TRBV10-3,TRBD2,CAMGGGTDTQYF
TRBV4-3,.,CASSQVTVNTEAFF
TRBV28,TRBD1,CASRQGPSNQPQHF
TRBV25-1,TRBD1,CASSESPGQGDGTEAFF
TRBV28,TRBD2,CASSPPHLAGITDTQYF
TRBV7-8,TRBD1,CASSSSGTAKGYTF
TRBV27,.,CASKKGGLGDTQYF
TRBV6-1,.,CASSEYIIDEQFF
TRBV21-1,.,CASSKRPTGNTEAFF
TRBV21-1,.,CASSKAGETQYF
TRBV19,TRBD2,CASSLADSSYEQYF
TRBV9,.,CASSEASLDPYF
TRBV6-1,TRBD1,CASSQGTGSQYF
TRBV28,.,CASSFSGPGHSYGYTF
TRBV2,TRBD1,CASSARGSETQYF
TRBV11-2,.,CASSLESNLRGHTGELFF
TRBV28,.,CASRPDPDGRTYGYTF
TRBV7-2,TRBD1,CASSSGTGNTEAFF
TRBV4-1,.,CASSQVGLLTDTQYF
TRBV19,TRBD2,CASSTLAGDYNEQFF
TRBV2,.,CASKPENTGELFF
TRBV7-2,.,CASSLTWNEQFF
TRBV4-1,.,CASSQAWGTVSQPQHF
TRBV2,.,CASSRTHTANSPLHF
TRBV5-8,.,CASSLGDGSSYGYTF
TRBV6-6,TRBD2,CAGKRGPTDTQYF
TRBV5-4,TRBD1,CASSGGQGRSEKLFF
TRBV2,.,CASSEARHGYTF
TRBV28,.,CASSSTGIYNEKLFF
TRBV9,.,CASSLDSLNEKLFF
TRBV5-6,.,CASSLAASLAQFF
TRBV18,TRBD2,CASSPTSGPGNEQFF
TRBV5-4,.,CASSSGIPMNYGYTF